This T cell receptor (beta chain) emerged from a study of immune aging and cytomegalovirus after organ transplant (dated by TCRdb to about 2021). About the full investigation: All transplant recipients received three-drug immunosuppression with prednisone, tacrolimus, and mycophenolate. The paper's findings and limits, for the study overall: Large clones contained a higher proportion of TEMRA cells, and the seven largest clones (approximately 1,900 cells) acquired aged and TEMRA cells while losing TCM cells. Since the sequencing data did not include a CD57 measurement, a conservative gene-based definition of aging was used in its place. Following viremia, aged-phenotype cells rose post-transplant in clones of any size, with the rise occurring earlier in large clones (days 200-264) than in small clones.

The time point label on this specimen signifies: five sample-tagged time points from pre-transplant (day -1) to day 368 post-transplant, pooled. PBMC were thawed and then stimulated for more than 9 hours with a CMV IE-1 overlapping peptide library, with no transport inhibitors added. Thawed cells were rested overnight and then stimulated in R10 medium with CD28/CD49d costimulation. The IE-1 peptide library was made up of 15-amino-acid peptides with 11-amino-acid overlaps. Samples from each time point were barcoded using BD Single-Cell Multiplexing Kit Sample Tags, then pooled and stained with sorting antibodies plus oligo-conjugated anti-CD45RA. A BD FACSAria III was used to sort CMV-responsive CD8+CD137+ and CD4+CD154+ T cells at 4-way purity. Blood samples were drawn into EDTA vacutainers and processed by Ficoll gradient within 1-24 hours. The method was single-cell sequencing. Sequenced using an Illumina NovaSeq 6000. For cell capture and library preparation, the team used the BD Rhapsody Targeted mRNA and AbSeq Reagent Kit in a microwell format. The libraries included TCR, sample tags, AbSeq, and targeted mRNA from the Human T-Cell Expression Panel, along with custom TOX and TOX2 primers. Sequencing of the libraries was done on an Illumina NovaSeq. The paper's data handling went like this. The analysis covered over 9,500 cells in total, of which 6,500 to 8,000 were CD8 T cells and about 4,500 were CD8 T cells with an identifiable TCR CDR3. Raw data were processed with the BD Rhapsody Targeted Analysis Pipeline with V(D)J processing on the Seven Bridges Genomics platform. SeqGeq 1.6.0 was used for quality control, Sample Tag demultiplexing with Lex-BDSMK, clone identification with VDJ Explorer, and Seurat clustering. Clones making up <1% of CD8 T cells were classified as non-expanded, and clones making up >2.5% of the sample were classified as clonal expansions. The public reads were reprocessed in TCRdb via fastp at Q25 and MiXCR, keeping in-frame beta chains. A single entry per CDR3 protein holds the most common genes and DNA from its merged rows. The V and J calls come from TCRdb's annotation, not from the publication. The sample data list approximately 22,000 distinct CDR3 sequences, and about a third of these were observed just once. Around a quarter of the sample is held by the ten biggest clonotypes.

A remark on this clonotype: Its cognate antigen has yet to be identified. No base-level quality is on record; no much larger clone is a single base apart.

Measured from the cysteine to the phenylalanine, the CDR3 is 16 residues long. Of the read, only the CDR3 DNA is kept; its 48 bases are in frame from base 1. Sequences KGHDR (CDR1) and SFDVKD (CDR2) are obtained from the germline V gene. Germline trimming: 3 bases from V, 3 bases from J; junction bases outside gene matches: 5. The receptor's source is a female donor who had a heart transplant and CMV viremia. Sequencing was performed on CMV peptide-activated CD4+ and CD8+ T cells sorted from blood, taken at five time points, pooled. The cell subset or site label of this sample denotes: sorted CD8+CD137+ and CD4+CD154+ T cells after about 13 h CMV IE-1 peptide stimulation. The chain joins TRBV24-1 to TRBJ2-1; TRBD1 agrees with 9 junctional bases. The CDR3: CATSDPGQGSYNEQFF. The DNA reads TGTGCCACCAGTGATCCGGGACAGGGAAGCTACAATGAGCAGTTCTTC.